This T cell receptor beta chain was observed in a study of cytomegalovirus exposure and HLA in healthy donors. CDR3 length equals 16 residues. In germline, CDR1 is SGDLS, CDR2 YYNGEE. The V segment lost 0 bases and the J segment 5 bases; nucleotides outside the gene matches: 6. As regards this clone: At the DNA level, this CDR3 is encoded by other sequences in the same sample as well.

Primers: 60 Vbeta forward and 13 Jbeta reverse. Assay used: immunoSEQ multiplex PCR; TCRdb lists only in-frame clones, some missing. This table has 150,000 to 200,000 clones, approximately 71% appearing once. This receptor was identified in a man in his late teens or twenties in good health and CMV-seropositive. Sequencing was done on a sample of PBMCs. This chain uses TRBV9 with TRBJ2-2; 8 nucleotides match TRBD1. This CDR3 reads CASSVEAGGRTGELFF. The CDR3, as DNA: TGTGCCAGCAGCGTAGAGGCAGGGGGCAGGACCGGGGAGCTGTTTTTT.